Listed here is a single T cell receptor beta chain. In the original workflow: The authors estimated nucleated cell counts from reference gene primer amplification. The protocol was immunoSEQ multiplex PCR, while the TCRdb copy is restricted to in-frame clones and leaves out a portion. V and J calls and clone size come straight from that table; D and trimming were deduced from the DNA. The sample lists 250,000 to 300,000 clones, approximately 92% occurring once. The record originates from a study of blood T cell repertoires in COVID-19. In the study overall: The study drew acute and convalescent COVID-19 samples from the United States, Italy and Spain. PBMCs, B-cell-depleted T cells, or T cells provided the cDNA or gDNA that made up the material.

The CDR3 is 12 amino acids. Trimming took off 6 bases at V and 5 bases at J, with 10 bases between the two ends. Germline V gene lookup returns CDR1 ENHRY and CDR2 SYGVKD. The genes are TRBV10-3 and TRBJ1-2; the D gene is possibly TRBD1 (6 bases). This clonotype originated in a woman in her thirties or forties who had recovered from COVID-19. The sample taken for sequencing was peripheral blood. This CDR3 reads CAISGTGYGYTF. In nucleotides, the CDR3 is TGTGCCATCAGCGGCACAGGGTATGGCTACACCTTC.